These 27 T cell receptor beta chains were all obtained from the same sample, sequenced in a study of CD8 T cells in ankylosing spondylitis. TCRdb recomputed calls from the 5' RACE reads with MiXCR, one row per CDR3 protein. The sample comprises 250,000 to 350,000 distinct CDR3 sequences, 15% to 25% of which are singletons, and roughly 8% rests with the top ten. Sequenced material: blood, either unsorted or a sorted T cell fraction (not recorded which). These receptors all come from a male donor with ankylosing spondylitis or in good health (not recorded which).

V usage is TRBV28 and J usage is TRBJ2-3; the match to TRBD1 covers 8 bases. The length of the CDR3 is 17 residues. Germline V lookup: CDR1 MDHEN, CDR2 SYDVKM. The junction had 15 bases not matched to a gene; V was cut back by 6 bases and J by 4 bases. CDR3 sequence: CASSSQKEDRVSDTQYF. In nucleotides, the CDR3 is TGTGCCAGCAGCTCCCAGAAGGAGGACAGGGTTTCAGATACGCAGTATTTT.

There are many counts of this clonotype. The rearrangement joins TRBV6-1 to TRBJ1-6, with D possibly TRBD1 on 6 matching bases. This CDR3 has 16 residues. V lost 0 bases and J lost 9, with 15 bases in between. CDR1 and CDR2 (germline): MNHNS, SASEGT. CDR3 region: CASSEAPGGASSPLHF. The CDR3 DNA is TGTGCCAGCAGTGAAGCCCCTGGGGGCGCTTCTTCACCCCTCCACTTT.

This clonotype was seen more than once but under ten times. This chain joins TRBV6-1 and TRBJ2-3, with D perhaps TRBD2 (7 bases). Germline V gene lookup returns CDR1 MNHNS and CDR2 SASEGT. The V gene lost 1 base and the J gene lost 6 bases, with 20 bases spanning the gap. The CDR3 covers 17 residues. CDR3 residues: CASSEGRGGAPGDTQYF. CDR3 nucleotides: TGTGCCAGCAGTGAAGGGAGGGGGGGGGCTCCCGGGGATACGCAGTATTTT.

This clonotype was recorded a few times. The rearrangement uses TRBV20-1 and TRBJ1-2, with no clear D. The CDR3 is 11 amino acids. V was cut by 4 bases and J by 7 bases, with 10 bases left in between. Germline V gene lookup returns CDR1 DFQATT and CDR2 SNEGSKA (reference sequence). The CDR3 region is CSAKEIGGYTF. The CDR3 DNA follows: TGCAGTGCTAAGGAGATTGGTGGCTACACCTTC.

The chain employs TRBV2 and TRBJ2-7; TRBD2 is a possible D gene (5 bases). This CDR3 is 13 amino acids long. V lost 7 bases and J 2 bases, leaving 12 bases between the germline ends. Germline V gives CDR1 SNHLY, CDR2 FYNNEI. The chain's CDR3 is CASKADGPYEQYV. The DNA of the CDR3 is TGTGCCAGCAAAGCGGACGGACCCTACGAGCAGTACGTC.

This chain joins TRBV27 and TRBJ2-3; 14 bases match TRBD2. The germline CDR1 and CDR2 sequences are MNHEY and SMNVEV (reference sequence). CDR3 length equals 16 residues. V lost 2 bases to trimming and J lost 8 bases; unmatched junction nucleotides: 6. Here the CDR3 DNA reads TGTGCCAGCAGTTTAGGGACTAGCGGGGGCCGCGGTACGCAGTATTTT. Protein: CASSLGTSGGRGTQYF.

This clonotype has only a few counts. The chain has TRBV10-3 and TRBJ2-2, with 8 bases identical to TRBD1. V shed 8 bases and J 6 bases; nucleotides not matched to a gene: 5. Germline CDR1 and CDR2: ENHRY and SYGVKD. The CDR3 sequence is 13 residues long. CDR3 in amino acids: CAIGQGVSGELFF. In DNA form, the CDR3 reads TGTGCCATCGGACAGGGTGTTTCCGGGGAGCTGTTTTTT.

This chain links TRBV6-5 with TRBJ1-5; D possibly corresponds to TRBD1 (6 bases). This CDR3 region has 14 residues. V was pared by 3 bases and J by 5 bases, with 11 bases between. CDR1 is MNHEY and CDR2 is SVGAGI in the germline V gene. The CDR3 reads CASSYWAGDQPQHF. The CDR3 DNA reads TGTGCCAGCAGTTATTGGGCAGGGGATCAGCCCCAGCATTTT.

The chain employs TRBV28 and TRBJ2-2; D possibly uses TRBD1 or TRBD2 (5 bases each). The CDR3 runs 16 residues. Per the germline V gene, CDR1 is MDHEN and CDR2 is SYDVKM. V lost 6 bases and J lost 2, with 16 bases in between. The CDR3 sequence: CASRGTDAANTGELFF. The CDR3 DNA reads TGTGCCAGCAGGGGGACCGATGCGGCAAACACCGGGGAGCTGTTTTTT.

There are a few counts of this clonotype. This chain links TRBV5-1 with TRBJ1-2, with D possibly matching TRBD1 (5 bases). Germline V gene data show CDR1 as SGHRS and CDR2 as YFSETQ. Between the trimmed V and J ends, which lost 4 bases and 0 bases, there was a span of 10 bases. The CDR3 consists of 14 residues. The CDR3 spells CASSAGQANYGYTF. In DNA form, the CDR3 reads TGCGCCAGCAGCGCTGGACAAGCTAACTATGGCTACACCTTC.

This CDR3 is CASRPGLAEQSSYNEQFF. As DNA, the CDR3 is TGTGCCAGCCGGCCGGGACTAGCGGAACAAAGCTCCTACAATGAGCAGTTCTTC. J is TRBJ2-1 and V is TRBV27; TRBD2 aligns across 11 bases. Germline CDR1 reads MNHEY; CDR2 reads SMNVEV (reference sequence). Trimming removed 8 bases from V and 0 bases from J; junction bases left unmatched: 12. The CDR3 has 18 amino acids.

The gene calls are TRBV20-1 and TRBJ2-3; D is uncertain. CDR1 and CDR2 from the germline V gene are DFQATT and SNEGSKA (reference sequence). The CDR3 runs 15 residues. Trimming pared 7 bases from V and 5 bases from J, leaving 22 bases between. DNA of the CDR3: TGCAGTGAGACCTCCGGGCTGGAGTTCTTAGATACGCAGTATTTT. Protein sequence: CSETSGLEFLDTQYF.

This clonotype was seen a few times. The rearrangement uses TRBV5-1 and TRBJ2-1, with a possible D match to TRBD2 (6 bases). The ends were cut back, 2 bases at V and 0 bases at J, with 9 bases in the middle. Germline assignment: CDR1 SGHRS and CDR2 YFSETQ. This CDR3 contains 15 residues. The CDR3 sequence is CASSLGTFSYNEQFF. The CDR3 DNA reads as TGCGCCAGCAGCTTAGGGACTTTCTCCTACAATGAGCAGTTCTTC.

This clonotype showed up just a few times. The V and J genes are TRBV12-3 or TRBV12-4 and TRBJ2-3, with 8 bases identical to TRBD2. Trimming removed 3 bases from V and 5 bases from J; junction bases left unmatched: 1. The CDR3 totals 13 residues. The CDR3 nucleotides read TGTGCCAGCAGTTTCGGGGGGGGAGATACGCAGTATTTT. The encoded protein is CASSFGGGDTQYF.

This clonotype was seen at least ten times. The chain uses TRBV10-3 and TRBJ1-6; D is possibly TRBD1 (5 bases). The CDR3 has 15 amino acids. Trimming pared 2 bases from V and 13 bases from J, leaving 18 bases between. CDR1 ENHRY and CDR2 SYGVKD come from the germline V gene. The CDR3, as DNA: TGTGCCATCAGTGAGCGGGAGCATAGGGGATGGCCCCTCCACTTT. Encoded protein: CAISEREHRGWPLHF.

This clonotype was detected a few times. V and J are TRBV12-3 or TRBV12-4 and TRBJ2-1, with TRBD2 matching over 9 bases. V trimming: 3 bases; J trimming: 6 bases; junction bases outside the gene matches: 6. The CDR3 has 15 amino acids. The CDR3 DNA sequence: TGTGCCAGCAGTTTGGGGACTAGCAGCTTCAATGAGCAGTTCTTC. This sequence encodes CASSLGTSSFNEQFF.

The genes are TRBV24-1 and TRBJ2-1; the match to TRBD2 covers 10 bases. With 0 bases clipped from V and 4 bases from J, the junction kept 2 bases outside the gene matches. The CDR3 consists of 16 residues. The germline V gene has CDR1 KGHDR and CDR2 SFDVKD. The CDR3 is CATSDLASGSYNEQFF. CDR3 nucleotides: TGTGCCACCAGTGATTTGGCTAGCGGGAGTTACAATGAGCAGTTCTTC.

This clonotype was observed a few times. CDR3 nucleotide sequence: TGTGCCAGCAGCCCCGGGTTTTGGGGGCCTACAGATACGCAGTATTTT. Protein: CASSPGFWGPTDTQYF. The chain employs TRBV5-5 and TRBJ2-3; D might be TRBD1 (6 bases). The CDR3 is 16 amino acids. Per the germline V gene, CDR1 is SGHKS and CDR2 is YYEKEE (reference sequence). V shed 4 bases and J shed 3 bases, with 18 bases lying between them. The full variable domain, in which reference TRBV5-5 and TRBJ2-3 provide the parts outside the CDR3, is DAGVTQSPTHLIKTRGQQVTLRCSPISGHKSVSWYQQVLGQGPQFIFQYYEKEERGRGNFPDRFSARQFPNYSSELNVNALLLGDSALYLCASSPGFWGPTDTQYFGPGTRLTVL.

This clonotype was counted ten times or more. The V call is TRBV29-1, the J call TRBJ2-4; no clear D. Germline CDR1 reads SQVTM; CDR2 reads ANQGSEA. The CDR3 contains 13 residues. Trimming left V 5 bases short and J 7 bases short, with 15 bases between. CDR3 amino acids: CSVRAALGNIQYF. The CDR3 DNA reads TGCAGCGTTCGGGCAGCCTTGGGGAACATTCAGTACTTC. The complete variable domain, with remaining parts taken from reference TRBV29-1 and TRBJ2-4, reads SAVISQKPSRDICQRGTSLTIQCQVDSQVTMMFWYRQQPGQSLTLIATANQGSEATYESGFVIDKFPISRPNLTFSTLTVSNMSPEDSSIYLCSVRAALGNIQYFGAGTRLSVL.

This clonotype was picked up a small number of times. The rearrangement links TRBV15 to TRBJ2-5; 8 nucleotides align to TRBD1. Germline CDR1 LNHNV, CDR2 YYDKDF (reference sequence). The junction had 6 bases not matched to a gene; V was cut back by 1 base and J by 2 bases. This CDR3 contains 16 residues. The CDR3 reads CATSRGARQGQETQYF. DNA for the CDR3: TGTGCCACCAGCAGAGGGGCCCGACAGGGGCAAGAGACCCAGTACTTC.

This sequence joins TRBV12-3 or TRBV12-4 and TRBJ2-1; TRBD2 is a possible D gene (6 bases). The CDR3 is 14 amino acids. With 6 bases removed from V and 7 bases from J, the gap between germline ends came to 16 bases. The CDR3 sequence: CASSRGEVDNEQFF. The CDR3 region has the DNA TGTGCCAGCAGCCGTGGGGAGGTAGATAATGAGCAGTTCTTC.

This clonotype was counted only a few times. The chain couples TRBV11-2 to TRBJ2-1; D might be TRBD2 (7 bases). The CDR3 length is 12 residues. Germline assignment: CDR1 SGHAT and CDR2 FQNNGV. V gave up 8 bases and J gave up 12 bases, with 17 bases separating them. CDR3 nucleotides: TGTGCCAGCCCGGGGGGCGCAGTGGGGCAGTTCTTC. It codes for CASPGGAVGQFF.

The chain joins TRBV27 to TRBJ1-6; tentatively, D is TRBD1 (6 bases). CDR3 length: 14 residues. The germline V gene encodes CDR1 MNHEY and CDR2 SMNVEV (reference sequence). V was clipped by 6 bases and J by 6 bases, with 12 bases between them. CDR3 in amino acids: CASRKTGSNSPLHF. As DNA, the CDR3 is TGTGCCAGCAGAAAGACAGGCAGTAATTCACCCCTCCACTTT.

This clonotype was counted between two and nine times. V is TRBV20-1 and J is TRBJ2-7, with D hard to call. Germline values: CDR1 DFQATT, CDR2 SNEGSKA (reference sequence). CDR3 length: 12 amino acids. V was shortened by 5 bases and J by 5 bases, with 13 bases between the two germline ends. CDR3 coding DNA: TGCAGTGCTTCGACTGTCCTGGACGAGCAGTACGTC. Translating it yields CSASTVLDEQYV.

On this clonotype itself: A read error may explain this, as a much larger clone is one base away. This chain links TRBV5-1 with TRBJ2-3; D perhaps matches TRBD2 (6 bases). Germline V gene data show CDR1 as SGHRS and CDR2 as YFSETQ. The CDR3 sequence is 15 residues long. The CDR3 DNA is TGCGCCAGCAGCTTGGTCGGGGGAAGCCCAGATAGGCAGTATTTT. Its translation is CASSLVGGSPDRQYF. The whole variable domain, remainder taken from reference TRBV5-1 and TRBJ2-3, is KAGVTQTPRYLIKTRGQQVTLSCSPISGHRSVSWYQQTPGQGLQFLFEYFSETQRNKGNFPGRFSGRQFSNSRSEMNVSTLELGDSALYLCASSLVGGSPDRQYFGPGTRLTVL.

This clonotype is categorized as medium-sized. The chain links TRBV7-8 to TRBJ2-7; 7 nucleotides agree with TRBD1. The CDR3 runs to 18 residues. Germline trimming cut 0 bases from V and 6 bases from J; bases unmatched to any gene: 17. CDR1 and CDR2 (germline): SGHVS, FQNEAQ. CDR3 residues: CASSLALSGTDALSEQYV. The CDR3 coding sequence is TGTGCCAGCAGCTTAGCCCTCTCAGGGACAGACGCCTTGTCCGAGCAGTACGTC.

This clonotype was seen more than once but under ten times. The chain employs TRBV5-1 and TRBJ2-3; 12 nucleotides align to TRBD2. Germline trimming cut 1 base from V and 7 bases from J; bases unmatched to any gene: 4. The CDR3 spans 15 residues. Germline lookup yields CDR1 SGHRS and CDR2 YFSETQ. The CDR3 loop is CASSLWTSGENTQYF. The CDR3 bases are TGCGCCAGCAGCTTGTGGACTAGCGGGGAGAATACGCAGTATTTT.